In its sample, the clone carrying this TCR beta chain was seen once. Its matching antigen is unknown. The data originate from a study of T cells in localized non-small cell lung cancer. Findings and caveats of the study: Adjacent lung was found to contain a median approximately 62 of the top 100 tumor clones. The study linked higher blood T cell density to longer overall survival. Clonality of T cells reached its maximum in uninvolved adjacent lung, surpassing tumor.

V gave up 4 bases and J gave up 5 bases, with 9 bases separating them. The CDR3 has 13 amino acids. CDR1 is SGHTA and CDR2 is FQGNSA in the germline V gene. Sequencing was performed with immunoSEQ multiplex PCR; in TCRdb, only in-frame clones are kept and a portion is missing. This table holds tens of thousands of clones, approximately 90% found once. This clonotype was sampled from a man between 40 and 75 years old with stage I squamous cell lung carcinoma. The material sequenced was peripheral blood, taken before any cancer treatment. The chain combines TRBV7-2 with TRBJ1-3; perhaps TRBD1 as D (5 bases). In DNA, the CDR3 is TGTGCCAGCAGCTCAGGGACGAGAAACACCATATATTTT. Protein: CASSSGTRNTIYF.